Given below is one T cell receptor beta chain in context. Its antigen is still unknown. Cycle 7 day 1, cycle 4 day 1, and baseline were the timepoints at which blood was sampled. This entry belongs to a study of OX40 agonist ivuxolimab in advanced cancers. Across the whole study: Ivuxolimab, an antibody that agonizes OX40 (CD134), was administered to the patients. Findings of the study overall: Antigen targets of the expanded peripheral T cells went undetermined. Relative to CD4+, CD8+ T cells held more expanded clones on average.

Assay used: immunoSEQ multiplex PCR; TCRdb lists only in-frame clones, some missing. The sample consists of under 85,000 clones, over 80% of them appearing once. This CDR3 spans 15 amino acids. The J segment lost 1 base and the V segment lost 2 bases, leaving 7 bases of the junction unmatched. Germline V gives CDR1 GTSNPN, CDR2 SVGIG (reference sequence). The source material was CD4+ or CD8+ T cells sorted from blood, sampled in a trial of the OX40 agonist ivuxolimab. This sequence joins TRBV30 and TRBJ1-2; 7 nucleotides align to TRBD1. The receptor was derived from an adult with an advanced solid tumor such as melanoma, head and neck, liver or kidney cancer. The chain's CDR3 is CAWSFQPGGNYGYTF. The CDR3 region has the DNA TGTGCCTGGAGTTTCCAGCCAGGGGGTAACTATGGCTACACCTTC.